This TCR beta chain was found in a study of cytomegalovirus exposure and HLA in healthy donors. A word on this clone: Its specificity is unknown.

The germline gives CDR1 MRHNA, CDR2 SNTAGT. The ends lost 0 bases at V and 7 bases at J; junction bases unmatched: 0. This CDR3 has 15 amino acids. The PCR ran on 60 Vbeta and 13 Jbeta primers. Generated by immunoSEQ multiplex PCR, the TCRdb table keeps only in-frame clones and is missing some. The sample's table shows some 96,000 clones. Findings and limits, study-wide: Later analysis showed most CMV-associated TCR beta chains appearing HLA-restricted. CMV antigen specificity of three CMV-associated chains was confirmed in vitro.

This chain joins TRBV6-4 and TRBJ2-1, with TRBD2 matching 13 bases. This receptor was taken from a woman aged 25 to 39 in good health and CMV-seronegative. The sequencing input was PBMCs. CDR3 in DNA: TGTGCCAGCAGTGACTCACTAGCGGGAGGGAATGAGCAGTTCTTC. Protein: CASSDSLAGGNEQFF.